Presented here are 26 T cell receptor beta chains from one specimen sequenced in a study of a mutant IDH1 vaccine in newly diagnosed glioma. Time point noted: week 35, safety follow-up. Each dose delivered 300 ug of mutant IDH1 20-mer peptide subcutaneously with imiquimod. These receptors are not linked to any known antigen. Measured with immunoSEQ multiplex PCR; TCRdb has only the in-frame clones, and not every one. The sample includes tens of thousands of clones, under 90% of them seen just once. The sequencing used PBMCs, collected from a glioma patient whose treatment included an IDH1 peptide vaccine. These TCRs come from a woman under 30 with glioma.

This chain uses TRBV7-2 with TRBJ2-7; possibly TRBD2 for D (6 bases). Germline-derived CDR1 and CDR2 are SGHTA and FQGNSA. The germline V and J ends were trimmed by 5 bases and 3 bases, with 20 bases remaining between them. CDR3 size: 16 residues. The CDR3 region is CASSPVPGRDGYEQYF. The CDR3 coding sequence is TGTGCCAGCAGCCCGGTACCCGGGAGAGATGGCTACGAGCAGTACTTC.

CDR3 protein: CASSLDPAKAYEQYF. The CDR3 DNA reads as TGTGCCAGCAGCTTAGATCCAGCGAAAGCCTACGAGCAGTACTTC. The chain joins TRBV11-3 to TRBJ2-7; D uncertain. Germline V gives CDR1 SGHNT, CDR2 YENEEA. The CDR3 runs to 15 residues. Between the trimmed V and J ends, which lost 0 bases and 2 bases, there was a span of 11 bases.

The CDR3 region has the DNA TGTGCCAGCAGCTGGGAAGAGACCCAGTACTTC. It translates to CASSWEETQYF. J is TRBJ2-5 and V is TRBV7-9, with D unclear. The CDR3 is 11 residues long. V gave up 4 bases and J gave up 3 bases, with 3 bases separating them. Germline V lookup: CDR1 SEHNR, CDR2 FQNEAQ (reference sequence).

The CDR3 protein is CASSSSGSSYEQYF. CDR3 coding DNA: TGTGCCAGCAGTTCTAGCGGGAGCTCCTACGAGCAGTACTTC. V and J are TRBV7-9 and TRBJ2-7; 10 nucleotides align to TRBD2. CDR1 and CDR2 (germline): SEHNR, FQNEAQ (reference sequence). The length of the CDR3 is 14 residues. The junction had 2 bases not matched to a gene; V was cut back by 6 bases and J by 0 bases. Full variable domain (outside the CDR3, taken from reference TRBV7-9 and TRBJ2-7): DTGVSQNPRHKITKRGQNVTFRCDPISEHNRLYWYRQTLGQGPEFLTYFQNEAQLEKSRLLSDRFSAERPKGSFSTLEIQRTEQGDSAMYLCASSSSGSSYEQYFGPGTRLTVT.

The CDR3 nucleotides read TGCGCCAGCAGCTTGACAGATACGCAGTATTTT. Amino acid sequence: CASSLTDTQYF. This sequence joins TRBV5-1 and TRBJ2-3; no definite D call. CDR3 length: 11 amino acids. The germline CDR1 and CDR2 sequences are SGHRS and YFSETQ. V was clipped by 1 base and J by 3 bases, with 0 bases between them.

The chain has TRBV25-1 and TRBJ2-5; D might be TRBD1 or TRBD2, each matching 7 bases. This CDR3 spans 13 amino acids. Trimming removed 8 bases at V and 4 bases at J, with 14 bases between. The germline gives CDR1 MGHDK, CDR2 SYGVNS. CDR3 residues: CASQGGATETQYF. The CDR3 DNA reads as TGTGCCAGCCAGGGGGGGGCTACAGAGACCCAGTACTTC. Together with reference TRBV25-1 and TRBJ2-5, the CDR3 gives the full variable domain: EADIYQTPRYLVIGTGKKITLECSQTMGHDKMYWYQQDPGMELHLIHYSYGVNSTEKGDLSSESTVSRIRTEHFPLTLESARPSHTSQYLCASQGGATETQYFGPGTRLLVL.

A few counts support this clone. As DNA, the CDR3 is TGTGCCAGCAGCAGGCAGGGTGGCACAGATACGCAGTATTTT. Its protein product is CASSRQGGTDTQYF. The V and J genes are TRBV6-1 and TRBJ2-3; a possible D gene is TRBD1 (5 bases). Germline CDR1 is MNHNS and CDR2 is SASEGT. Trimming took off 6 bases at V and 1 base at J, with 11 bases between the two ends. This CDR3 region has 14 residues.

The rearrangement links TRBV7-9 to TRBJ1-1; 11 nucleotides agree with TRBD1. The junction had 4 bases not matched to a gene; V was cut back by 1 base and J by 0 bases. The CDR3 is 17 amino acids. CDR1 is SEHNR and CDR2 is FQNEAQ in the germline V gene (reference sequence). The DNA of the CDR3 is TGTGCCAGCAGCTTAGGGACAGGGGGCTTCATGAACACTGAAGCTTTCTTT. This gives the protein CASSLGTGGFMNTEAFF.

For the CDR3, the DNA is TGTGCCAGCAGTCCGAGGGGGGCAGGGCAGCCCCAGCATTTT. Translating it yields CASSPRGAGQPQHF. This rearrangement joins TRBV6-6 to TRBJ1-5; a possible D gene is TRBD1 (6 bases). The germline V gene has CDR1 MNHNY and CDR2 SVGAGI (reference sequence). The CDR3 consists of 14 residues. V gave up 5 bases and J gave up 7 bases, with 15 bases separating them.

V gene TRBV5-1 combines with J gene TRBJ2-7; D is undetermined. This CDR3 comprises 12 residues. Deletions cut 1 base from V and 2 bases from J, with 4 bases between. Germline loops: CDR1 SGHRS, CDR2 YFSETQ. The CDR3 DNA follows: TGCGCCAGCAGCTTGAGGGCCTACGAGCAGTACTTC. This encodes CASSLRAYEQYF. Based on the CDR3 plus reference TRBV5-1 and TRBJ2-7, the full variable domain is KAGVTQTPRYLIKTRGQQVTLSCSPISGHRSVSWYQQTPGQGLQFLFEYFSETQRNKGNFPGRFSGRQFSNSRSEMNVSTLELGDSALYLCASSLRAYEQYFGPGTRLTVT.

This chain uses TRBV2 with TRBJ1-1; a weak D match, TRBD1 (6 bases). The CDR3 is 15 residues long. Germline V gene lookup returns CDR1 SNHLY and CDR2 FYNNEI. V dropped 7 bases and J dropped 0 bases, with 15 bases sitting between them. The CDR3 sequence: CASTLVRTVNTEAFF. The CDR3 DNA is TGTGCCAGCACCCTGGTCCGGACAGTGAACACTGAAGCTTTCTTT.

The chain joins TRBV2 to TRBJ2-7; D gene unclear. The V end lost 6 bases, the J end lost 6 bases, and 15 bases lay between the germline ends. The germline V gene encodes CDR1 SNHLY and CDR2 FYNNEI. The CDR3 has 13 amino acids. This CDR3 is CASSWQPLGEQYF. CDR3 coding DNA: TGTGCCAGCAGCTGGCAGCCATTGGGCGAGCAGTACTTC.

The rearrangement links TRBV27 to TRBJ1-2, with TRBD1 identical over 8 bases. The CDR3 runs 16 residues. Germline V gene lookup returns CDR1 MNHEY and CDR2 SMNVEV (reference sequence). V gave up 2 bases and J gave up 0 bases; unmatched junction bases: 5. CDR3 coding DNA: TGTGCCAGCAGTTTAGATCGGACAGGGTCTAACTATGGCTACACCTTC. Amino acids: CASSLDRTGSNYGYTF.

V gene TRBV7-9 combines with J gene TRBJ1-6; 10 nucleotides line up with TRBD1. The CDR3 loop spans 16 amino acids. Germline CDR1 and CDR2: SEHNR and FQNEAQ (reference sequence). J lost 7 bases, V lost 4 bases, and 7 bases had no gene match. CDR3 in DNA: TGTGCCAGCAGCTCTCGCGGGACAGGGGAAAATTCACCCCTCCACTTT. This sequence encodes CASSSRGTGENSPLHF.

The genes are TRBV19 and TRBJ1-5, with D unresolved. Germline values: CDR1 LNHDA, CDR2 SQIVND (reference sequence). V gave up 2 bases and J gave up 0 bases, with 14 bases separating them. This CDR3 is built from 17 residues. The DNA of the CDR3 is TGTGCCAGTAGTATATCGTCGGGTATGTATAGCAATCAGCCCCAGCATTTT. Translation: CASSISSGMYSNQPQHF.

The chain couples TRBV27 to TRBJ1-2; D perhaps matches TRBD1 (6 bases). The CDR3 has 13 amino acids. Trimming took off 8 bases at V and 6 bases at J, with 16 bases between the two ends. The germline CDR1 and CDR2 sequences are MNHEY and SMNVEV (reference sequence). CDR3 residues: CASRMGAANGYTF. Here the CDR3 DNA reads TGTGCCAGCCGGATGGGGGCTGCGAATGGCTACACCTTC.

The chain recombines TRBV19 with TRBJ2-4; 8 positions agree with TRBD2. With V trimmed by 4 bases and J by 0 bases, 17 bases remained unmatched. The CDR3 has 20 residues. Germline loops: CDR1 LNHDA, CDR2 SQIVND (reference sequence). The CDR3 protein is CASSTLTSETAYQAKNIQYF. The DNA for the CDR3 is TGTGCCAGTAGTACTTTGACTAGCGAGACGGCTTATCAAGCCAAAAACATTCAGTACTTC.

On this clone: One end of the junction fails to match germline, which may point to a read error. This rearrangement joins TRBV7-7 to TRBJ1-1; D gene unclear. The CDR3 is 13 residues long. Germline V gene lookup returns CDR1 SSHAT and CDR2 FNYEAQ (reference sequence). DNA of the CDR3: TGTGCTAGCAGCTTTAATCAGAACACTGAAGCTTTCTTT. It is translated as CASSFNQNTEAFF.

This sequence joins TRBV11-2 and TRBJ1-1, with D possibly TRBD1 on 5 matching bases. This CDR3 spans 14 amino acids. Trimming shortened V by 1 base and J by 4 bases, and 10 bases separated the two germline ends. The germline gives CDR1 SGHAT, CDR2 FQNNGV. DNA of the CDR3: TGTGCCAGCAGCTTAGGGGCCCAGGGCACTGAAGCTTTCTTT. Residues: CASSLGAQGTEAFF.

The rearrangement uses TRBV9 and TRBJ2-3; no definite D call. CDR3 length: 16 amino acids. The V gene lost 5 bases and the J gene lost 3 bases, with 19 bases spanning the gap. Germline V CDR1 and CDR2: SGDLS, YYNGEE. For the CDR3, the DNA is TGTGCCAGCAGAAGAATCGGTAGCAGAGAGACAGATACGCAGTATTTT. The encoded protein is CASRRIGSRETDTQYF.

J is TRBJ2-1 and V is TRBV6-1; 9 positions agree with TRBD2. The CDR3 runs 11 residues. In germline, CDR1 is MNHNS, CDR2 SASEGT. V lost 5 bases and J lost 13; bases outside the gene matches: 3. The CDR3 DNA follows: TGTGCCAGCAGTCTAGCGGGGCCCCAGTTCTTC. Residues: CASSLAGPQFF.

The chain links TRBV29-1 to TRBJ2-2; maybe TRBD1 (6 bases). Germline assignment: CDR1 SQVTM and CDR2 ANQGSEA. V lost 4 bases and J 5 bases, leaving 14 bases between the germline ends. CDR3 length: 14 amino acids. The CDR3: CSVARGVQTGELFF. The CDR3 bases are TGCAGCGTTGCCAGGGGAGTTCAAACCGGGGAGCTGTTTTTT.

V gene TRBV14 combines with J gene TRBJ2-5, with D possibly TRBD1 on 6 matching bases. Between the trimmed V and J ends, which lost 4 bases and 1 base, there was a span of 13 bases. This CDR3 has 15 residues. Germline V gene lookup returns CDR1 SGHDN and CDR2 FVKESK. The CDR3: CASSPLTGLQETQYF. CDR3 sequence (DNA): TGTGCCAGCAGCCCACTAACAGGGCTCCAAGAGACCCAGTACTTC.

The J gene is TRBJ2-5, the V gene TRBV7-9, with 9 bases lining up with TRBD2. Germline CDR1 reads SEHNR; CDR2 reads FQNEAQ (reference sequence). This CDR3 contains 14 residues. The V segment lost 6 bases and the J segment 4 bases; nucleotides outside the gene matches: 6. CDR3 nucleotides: TGTGCCAGCAGTTCTCAACTAGCGGGAGAGACCCAGTACTTC. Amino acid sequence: CASSSQLAGETQYF.

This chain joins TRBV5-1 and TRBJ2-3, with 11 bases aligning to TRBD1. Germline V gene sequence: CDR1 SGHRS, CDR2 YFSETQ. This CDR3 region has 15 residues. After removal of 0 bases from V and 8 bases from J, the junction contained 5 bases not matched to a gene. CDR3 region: CASSLGTGGRGTQYF. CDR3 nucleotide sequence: TGCGCCAGCAGCTTGGGGACAGGGGGCCGTGGTACGCAGTATTTT.

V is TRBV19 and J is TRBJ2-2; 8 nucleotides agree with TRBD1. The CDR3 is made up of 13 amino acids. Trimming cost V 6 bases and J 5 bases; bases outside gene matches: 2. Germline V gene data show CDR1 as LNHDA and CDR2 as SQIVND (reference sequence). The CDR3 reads CASRTGVTGELFF. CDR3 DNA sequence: TGTGCCAGTAGGACAGGGGTTACCGGGGAGCTGTTTTTT. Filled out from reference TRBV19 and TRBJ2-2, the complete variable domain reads DGGITQSPKYLFRKEGQNVTLSCEQNLNHDAMYWYRQDPGQGLRLIYYSQIVNDFQKGDIAEGYSVSREKKESFPLTVTSAQKNPTAFYLCASRTGVTGELFFGEGSRLTVL.